This T cell receptor beta chain was found in a study of blood T cell repertoires in COVID-19. Study in general: Sample material is recorded as cDNA or gDNA derived from T cells, B-cell-depleted T cells, or PBMCs.

Assay: immunoSEQ multiplex PCR; the TCRdb copy retains only in-frame clones and omits some. Of fewer than 200,000 clones in the sample, 76% were seen once. V was clipped by 1 base and J by 3 bases, with 10 bases between them. The CDR3 extends over 14 amino acids. CDR1 is SGHTA, CDR2 FQGNSA, per germline. The rearrangement links TRBV7-2 to TRBJ2-7; a possible D gene is TRBD1 (6 bases). Sequenced input: peripheral blood. This TCR was recovered from a woman between 45 and 65 years old with active or convalescent COVID-19. The CDR3 spells CASSLEGGYYEQYF. The CDR3 DNA is TGTGCCAGCAGCTTAGAAGGGGGATACTACGAGCAGTACTTC.